This T cell receptor (beta chain) came from a study of blood T cell repertoires in COVID-19. As handled by the study authors: Reference gene primer amplification gave nucleated cell count estimates. Data came from immunoSEQ multiplex PCR; TCRdb stores just in-frame clones and leaves some out. The DNA was the basis for D and trimming; V, J and clone size are from that table. The profile shows around 32,000 clones, about 92% of them singletons. Specimen: peripheral blood. This sequence was found in a male donor with active COVID-19.

CDR3 DNA: TGTGCCAGCAGTGAAGCCGGGACAGATACGCAGTATTTT. This gives the protein CASSEAGTDTQYF. This chain connects TRBV25-1 to TRBJ2-3; no clear D. CDR3 length: 13 residues. CDR1 is MGHDK, CDR2 SYGVNS, per germline. V lost 2 bases to trimming and J lost 3 bases, with 6 bases between them.